This TCR beta chain originates from a study of T cells in localized non-small cell lung cancer. This clone turned up a few times. CDR3 length: 8 amino acids. In germline, CDR1 is MNHEY, CDR2 SMNVEV (reference sequence). V was clipped by 7 bases and J by 11 bases, with 5 bases between them. The protocol was immunoSEQ multiplex PCR, while the TCRdb copy is restricted to in-frame clones and leaves out a portion. The profile shows fewer than 50,000 clones, 83% of them singletons. The source is a man aged 35 to 69 with stage II lung adenocarcinoma. The sample in question was PBMCs, obtained before any cancer treatment. This chain links TRBV27 with TRBJ1-2, with D possibly being TRBD1 (5 bases). CDR3 region: CASTGYTF. CDR3 DNA sequence: TGTGCCAGCACAGGGTACACCTTC.